This T cell receptor (beta chain) was identified during a study of human T cells and chemical hapten exposure. Study context: The patients were mostly female; they had alopecia areata, totalis or universalis.

Per germline, CDR1 SGHTA and CDR2 FQGTGA. V was pared by 6 bases and J by 1 base, with 13 bases between. The CDR3 covers 16 residues. TCRdb independently ran MiXCR on the RACE reads; one entry per CDR3 protein. The sample consists of around 340,000 distinct CDR3 sequences, around 7% of them appearing once. Study-wide results and caveats: Once DPC sensitization occurred, TCRs above 1 in 1000 frequency showed no change.

In regard to this clonotype: The target antigen is unknown.

Time point of the sample: patch test 1, 2 weeks after DPC sensitization. Treatment noted: therapeutic diphenylcyclopropenone sensitization with weekly scalp DPC. The material sequenced was whole blood, taken in connection with sensitization to the hapten diphenylcyclopropenone (DPC). This receptor was identified in a woman under 30 with alopecia areata. Some clones in this sample may be carry-over from other donors' samples. The chain combines TRBV7-3 with TRBJ2-6; D is uncertain. CDR3 bases: TGTGCCAGCAGGGGAAGTTCCGGTTCTGGGGCCAACGTCCTGACTTTC. Its protein is CASRGSSGSGANVLTF.